This T cell receptor beta chain derives from a study of blood T cell repertoires in COVID-19. V was cut by 5 bases and J by 5 bases, with 14 bases left in between. The germline V gene has CDR1 LNHDA and CDR2 SQIVND (reference sequence). The CDR3 has 14 amino acids. TCRdb's copy holds only in-frame clones and misses some; the assay was immunoSEQ multiplex PCR. Here the sample spans roughly 280,000 clones, about 87% being singletons. Recovered Cohort 3 donors showed two negative PCRs, clearance, or symptom resolution. This TCR derives from a woman aged 45-65 years who had recovered from COVID-19. The chain carries TRBV19 and TRBJ2-3; D is possibly TRBD1 (5 bases). The sequenced sample consisted of PBMCs or T cells enriched from blood (not recorded which). The CDR3 sequence is CASSFRQGIDTQYF. CDR3 DNA: TGTGCCAGTAGTTTTAGGCAGGGAATAGATACGCAGTATTTT.